The 10 T cell receptor beta chains below come from one sample, sequenced in a study of brain T cells in children with intractable seizures. The data were produced by immunoSEQ multiplex PCR, yet TCRdb's version contains in-frame clones alone and is incomplete. The table shows tens of thousands of clones, with 85% to 95% occurring only once. The sequenced sample was peripheral blood, obtained at surgery. All receptors derive from a boy in the first two years of life with tuberous sclerosis and intractable seizures.

This rearrangement joins TRBV7-8 to TRBJ1-3, with TRBD1 as a possible D gene (5 bases). Germline assignment: CDR1 SGHVS and CDR2 FQNEAQ. The length of the CDR3 is 14 residues. V lost 8 bases, J lost 3 bases, and 14 bases lay in between. CDR3 amino acids: CASGATPSGNTIYF. In DNA form, the CDR3 reads TGTGCCAGCGGGGCCACCCCGAGTGGAAACACCATATATTTT.

The rearrangement uses TRBV10-3 and TRBJ1-3, with D unclear. V was clipped by 10 bases and J by 0 bases, with 10 bases between them. Germline CDR1 reads ENHRY; CDR2 reads SYGVKD. The CDR3 extends over 13 amino acids. The chain's CDR3 is CATALSSGNTIYF. The CDR3 bases are TGTGCCACCGCGCTAAGCTCTGGAAACACCATATATTTT.

This chain connects TRBV28 to TRBJ2-7; possibly TRBD2 for D (6 bases). Deletions cut 6 bases from V and 6 bases from J, with 18 bases between. Per the germline V gene, CDR1 is MDHEN and CDR2 is SYDVKM. CDR3 size: 14 residues. CDR3 loop: CASSPASREAEQYF. Written as DNA, the CDR3 is TGTGCCAGCAGCCCCGCTTCGAGGGAGGCCGAGCAGTACTTC.

The V call is TRBV27, the J call TRBJ2-7; 12 bases line up with TRBD2. The CDR3 length is 15 residues. The junction had 5 bases not matched to a gene; V was cut back by 5 bases and J by 3 bases. The V gene's germline CDR1 is MNHEY and CDR2 SMNVEV (reference sequence). CDR3 DNA: TGTGCCAGCAGTGTACTAGCGGGGGGAAGCTACGAGCAGTACTTC. This sequence encodes CASSVLAGGSYEQYF.

V is TRBV27 and J is TRBJ2-7; tentatively, D is TRBD1 (6 bases). V was pared by 3 bases and J by 1 base, with 13 bases between. Germline loops: CDR1 MNHEY, CDR2 SMNVEV (reference sequence). This CDR3 region has 15 residues. CDR3 protein: CASSLTGSHSYEQYF. CDR3 sequence (DNA): TGTGCCAGCAGTTTGACAGGTTCTCATTCCTACGAGCAGTACTTC.

This clone was observed a single time. The chain joins TRBV3-1 (or the pseudogene TRBV3-2) to TRBJ1-2, with a possible D match to TRBD1 (5 bases). The CDR3 is made up of 17 amino acids. V lost 2 bases and J lost 4, with 20 bases in between. CDR1 is LGHDT and CDR2 is YNNKEL in the germline V gene (reference sequence). The CDR3 DNA follows: TGTGCCAGCAGCCAACCGCCGGTGCGCCCGGGACTCTATGGCTACACCTTC. Residues: CASSQPPVRPGLYGYTF.

V and J are TRBV18 and TRBJ1-3; D is perhaps TRBD1 (5 bases). V was clipped by 1 base and J by 0 bases, with 16 bases between them. Germline V gene data show CDR1 as KGHSH and CDR2 as LQKENI. This CDR3 has 18 amino acids. In DNA, the CDR3 is TGTGCCAGCTCACCACTACCTCAGACAGTGTTCTCTGGAAACACCATATATTTT. Its protein product is CASSPLPQTVFSGNTIYF.

V and J are TRBV9 and TRBJ2-1; 7 bases match TRBD2. V shed 0 bases, J shed 4 bases, and the junction held 7 bases outside the gene matches. Germline loops: CDR1 SGDLS, CDR2 YYNGEE. The CDR3 has 16 residues. The CDR3 nucleotides read TGTGCCAGCAGCGTAGTGGCGGCTAGCGGTTACAATGAGCAGTTCTTC. The encoded protein is CASSVVAASGYNEQFF.

This sequence joins TRBV19 and TRBJ1-2; D may be TRBD1 (6 bases). V shed 4 bases and J shed 4 bases, with 25 bases lying between them. Germline CDR1 is LNHDA and CDR2 is SQIVND (reference sequence). This CDR3 spans 18 amino acids. The CDR3 coding sequence is TGTGCCAGTAGTACTCGAGAATGGACAGATGCTAGCTTCTATGGCTACACCTTC. This sequence encodes CASSTREWTDASFYGYTF.

This chain connects TRBV3-1 (or the pseudogene TRBV3-2) to TRBJ2-7, with D maybe TRBD1 (5 bases). Trimming removed 0 bases at V and 1 base at J, with 10 bases between. The germline V gene encodes CDR1 LGHDT and CDR2 YNNKEL (reference sequence). The CDR3 is made up of 15 amino acids. Here the CDR3 reads CASSQDSGWSYEQYF. The CDR3 bases are TGTGCCAGCAGCCAAGATTCAGGGTGGTCCTACGAGCAGTACTTC.